This paragraph reports one T cell receptor (beta chain). Its antigen is not identified. Each subset's genomic DNA was split evenly across several immunoSEQ plates. Sequenced by immunoSEQ multiplex PCR; TCRdb stores in-frame clones only, minus some. The sample has about 2,500,000 clones, more than 90% seen once; the top ten hold around 0.15%. Germline assignment: CDR1 SGDLS and CDR2 YYNGEE. V lost 3 bases and J lost 5; bases outside the gene matches: 2. CDR3 length: 13 amino acids. These data originate in a study of shared clonotypes between healthy human individuals. Study-level results: Lower generation probabilities were found for non-shared clonotypes than for those shared by all four donors.

Those who donated, Caucasian adults without exception, all lived in Nashville, Tennessee. Sequenced sample: naive CD4+ T cells sorted from blood. Subset indicated: CD45RA+ positively selected. The source is a man between 18 and 35 years old in good health. V and J are TRBV9 and TRBJ2-3; 8 bases fit TRBD1. CDR3 DNA sequence: TGTGCCAGCAGCGCAGGACAGGGAGATACGCAGTATTTT. It encodes CASSAGQGDTQYF.